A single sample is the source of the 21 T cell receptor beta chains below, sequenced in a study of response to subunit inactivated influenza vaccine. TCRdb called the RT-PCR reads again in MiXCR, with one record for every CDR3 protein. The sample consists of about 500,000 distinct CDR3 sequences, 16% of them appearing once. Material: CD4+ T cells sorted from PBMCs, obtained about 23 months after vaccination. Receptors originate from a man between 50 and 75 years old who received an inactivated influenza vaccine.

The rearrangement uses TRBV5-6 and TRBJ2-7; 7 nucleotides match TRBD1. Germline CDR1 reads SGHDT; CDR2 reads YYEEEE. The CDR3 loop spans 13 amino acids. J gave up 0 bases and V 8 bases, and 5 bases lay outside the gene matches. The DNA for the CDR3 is TGTGCCAGTAAAACAGGGGCCTCCTACGAGCAGTACTTC. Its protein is CASKTGASYEQYF.

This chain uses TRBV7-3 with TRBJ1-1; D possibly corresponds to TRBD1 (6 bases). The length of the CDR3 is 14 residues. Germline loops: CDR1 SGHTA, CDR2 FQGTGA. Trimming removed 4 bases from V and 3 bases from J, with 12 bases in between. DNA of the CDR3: TGTGCCAGCAGCTCACAGGGTTCCGACACTGAAGCTTTCTTT. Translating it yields CASSSQGSDTEAFF. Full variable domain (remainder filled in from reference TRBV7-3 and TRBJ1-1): GAGVSQTPSNKVTEKGKYVELRCDPISGHTALYWYRQSLGQGPEFLIYFQGTGAADDSGLPNDRFFAVRPEGSVSTLKIQRTERGDSAVYLCASSSQGSDTEAFFGQGTRLTVV.

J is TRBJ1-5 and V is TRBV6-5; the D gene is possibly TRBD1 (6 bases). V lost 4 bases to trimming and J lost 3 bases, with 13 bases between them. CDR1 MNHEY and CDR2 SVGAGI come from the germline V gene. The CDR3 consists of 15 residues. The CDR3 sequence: CASSSRGADNQPQHF. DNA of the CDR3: TGTGCCAGCAGTTCACGGGGGGCGGACAATCAGCCCCAGCATTTT.

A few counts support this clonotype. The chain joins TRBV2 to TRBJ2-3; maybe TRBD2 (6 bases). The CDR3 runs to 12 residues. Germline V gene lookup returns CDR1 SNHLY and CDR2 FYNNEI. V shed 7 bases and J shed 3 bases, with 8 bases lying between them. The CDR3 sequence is CASNRGTDTQYF. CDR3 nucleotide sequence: TGTGCCAGCAACCGGGGGACAGATACGCAGTATTTT.

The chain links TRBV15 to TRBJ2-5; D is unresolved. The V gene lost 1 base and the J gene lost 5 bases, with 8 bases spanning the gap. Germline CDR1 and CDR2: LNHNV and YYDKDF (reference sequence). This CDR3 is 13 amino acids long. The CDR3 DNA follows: TGTGCCACCAGCAGAGGTCCGACGGAGACCCAGTACTTC. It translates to CATSRGPTETQYF.

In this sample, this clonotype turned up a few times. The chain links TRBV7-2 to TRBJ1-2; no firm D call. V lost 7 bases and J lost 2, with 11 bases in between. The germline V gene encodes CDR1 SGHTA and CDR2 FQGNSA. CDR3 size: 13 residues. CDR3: CASTTQINYGYTF. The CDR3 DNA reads TGTGCCAGCACCACCCAAATAAACTATGGCTACACCTTC.

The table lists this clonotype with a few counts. The DNA for the CDR3 is TGTGCCAGCAGCCAAGAACCAACTAATGAAAAACTGTTTTTT. Its protein is CASSQEPTNEKLFF. This chain uses TRBV4-2 with TRBJ1-4, with unresolved D. V shed 0 bases and J shed 0 bases, with 2 bases lying between them. Germline V gene data show CDR1 as LGHNA and CDR2 as YNFKEQ. The CDR3 sequence is 14 residues long.

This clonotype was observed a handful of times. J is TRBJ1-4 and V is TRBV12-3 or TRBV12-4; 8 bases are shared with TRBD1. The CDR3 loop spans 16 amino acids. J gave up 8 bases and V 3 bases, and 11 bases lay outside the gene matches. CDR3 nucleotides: TGTGCCAGCAGTTTCAGACAGGGGAGATTCGGCGAAAAACTGTTTTTT. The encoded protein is CASSFRQGRFGEKLFF.

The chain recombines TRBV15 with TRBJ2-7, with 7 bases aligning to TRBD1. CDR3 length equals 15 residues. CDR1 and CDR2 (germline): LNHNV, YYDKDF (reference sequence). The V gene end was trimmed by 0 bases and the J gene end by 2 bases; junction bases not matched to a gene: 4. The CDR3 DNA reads TGTGCCACCAGCAGAGAAGCCGGGACAGCCTACGAGCAGTACTTC. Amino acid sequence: CATSREAGTAYEQYF.

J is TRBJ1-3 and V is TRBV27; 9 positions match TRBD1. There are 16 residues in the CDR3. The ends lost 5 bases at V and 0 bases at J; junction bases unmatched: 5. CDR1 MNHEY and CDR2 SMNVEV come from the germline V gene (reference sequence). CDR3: CASSLQGASSGNTIYF. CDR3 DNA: TGTGCCAGCAGTCTACAGGGGGCTAGCTCTGGAAACACCATATATTTT.

DNA for the CDR3: TGCGCCAGCAGCCCCCTGACAGGGAATGAAAAACTGTTTTTT. Its protein product is CASSPLTGNEKLFF. The J gene is TRBJ1-4, the V gene TRBV5-1; TRBD1 matches 7 bases. V lost 4 bases to trimming and J lost 5 bases; unmatched junction nucleotides: 5. The CDR3 is made up of 14 amino acids. In germline, CDR1 is SGHRS, CDR2 YFSETQ.

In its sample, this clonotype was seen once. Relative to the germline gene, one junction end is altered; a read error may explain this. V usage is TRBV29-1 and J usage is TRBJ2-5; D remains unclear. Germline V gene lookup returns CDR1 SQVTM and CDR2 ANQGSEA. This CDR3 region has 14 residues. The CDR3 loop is CSVTTLKYQGTQYF. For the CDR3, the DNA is TGCAGCGTCACAACTCTTAAGTACCAAGGGACCCAGTACTTC.

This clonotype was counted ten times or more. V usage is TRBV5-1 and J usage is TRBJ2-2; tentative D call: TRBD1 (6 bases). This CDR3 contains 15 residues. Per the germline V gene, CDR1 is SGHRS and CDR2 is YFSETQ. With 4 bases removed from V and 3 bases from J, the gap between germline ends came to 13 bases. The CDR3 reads CASSLRDIHTGELFF. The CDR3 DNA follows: TGCGCCAGCAGCCTCCGGGACATCCACACCGGGGAGCTGTTTTTT.

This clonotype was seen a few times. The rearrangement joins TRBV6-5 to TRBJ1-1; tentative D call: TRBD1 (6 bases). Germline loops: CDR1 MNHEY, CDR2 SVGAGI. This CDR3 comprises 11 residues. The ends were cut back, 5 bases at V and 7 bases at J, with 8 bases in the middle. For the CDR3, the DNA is TGTGCCAGCAGTGGGGGGCATGAAGCTTTCTTT. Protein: CASSGGHEAFF.

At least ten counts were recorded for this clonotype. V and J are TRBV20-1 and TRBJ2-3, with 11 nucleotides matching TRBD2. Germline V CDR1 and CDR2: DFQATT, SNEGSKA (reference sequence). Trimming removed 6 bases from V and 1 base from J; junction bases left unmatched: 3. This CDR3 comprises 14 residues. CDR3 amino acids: CSAKTSGGTDTQYF. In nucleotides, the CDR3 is TGCAGTGCCAAGACTAGCGGGGGCACAGATACGCAGTATTTT.

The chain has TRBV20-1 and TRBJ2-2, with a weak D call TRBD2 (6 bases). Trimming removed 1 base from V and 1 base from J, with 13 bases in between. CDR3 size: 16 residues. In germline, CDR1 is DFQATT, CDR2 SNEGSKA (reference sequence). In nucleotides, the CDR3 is TGCAGTGCTAGAGGGATGGGGCGGGGGAACACCGGGGAGCTGTTTTTT. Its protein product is CSARGMGRGNTGELFF.

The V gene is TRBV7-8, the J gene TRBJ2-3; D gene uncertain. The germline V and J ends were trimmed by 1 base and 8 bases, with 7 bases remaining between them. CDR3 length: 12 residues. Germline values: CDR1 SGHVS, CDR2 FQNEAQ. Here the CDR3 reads CASSLVSVTQYF. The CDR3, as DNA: TGTGCCAGCAGCTTAGTTTCGGTTACGCAGTATTTT.

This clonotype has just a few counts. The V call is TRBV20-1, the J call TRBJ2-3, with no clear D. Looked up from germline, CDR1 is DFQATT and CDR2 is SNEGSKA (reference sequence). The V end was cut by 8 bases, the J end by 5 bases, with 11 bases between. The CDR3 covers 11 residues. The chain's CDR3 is CSTRGVDTQYF. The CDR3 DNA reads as TGCAGTACCAGAGGTGTAGATACGCAGTATTTT.

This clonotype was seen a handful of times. DNA of the CDR3: TGTGCCAGCAGCTTAGCGTCGGGGCTAGGGAGCGAGCAGTACTTC. Translated, it gives CASSLASGLGSEQYF. The chain employs TRBV7-9 and TRBJ2-7, with D tentatively TRBD1 or TRBD2 (5 bases each). The CDR3 spans 15 residues. V lost 0 bases, J lost 6 bases, and 15 bases lay in between. Germline loops: CDR1 SEHNR, CDR2 FQNEAQ (reference sequence).

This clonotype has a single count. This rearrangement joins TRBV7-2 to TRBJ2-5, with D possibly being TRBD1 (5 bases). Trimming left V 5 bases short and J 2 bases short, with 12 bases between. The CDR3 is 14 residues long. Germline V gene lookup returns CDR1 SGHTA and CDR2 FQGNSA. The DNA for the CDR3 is TGTGCCAGCAGCACCCGTAGGGGACAAGAGACCCAGTACTTC. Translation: CASSTRRGQETQYF. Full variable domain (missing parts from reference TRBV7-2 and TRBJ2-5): GAGVSQSPSNKVTEKGKDVELRCDPISGHTALYWYRQSLGQGLEFLIYFQGNSAPDKSGLPSDRFSAERTGGSVSTLTIQRTQQEDSAVYLCASSTRRGQETQYFGPGTRLLVL.

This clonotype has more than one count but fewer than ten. DNA of the CDR3: TGTGCCAGCTCACCTGGGGGAGTCCCCACCGGGGAGCTGTTTTTT. Its protein product is CASSPGGVPTGELFF. The chain combines TRBV18 with TRBJ2-2; D assignment may be TRBD1 or TRBD2 (5 bases each). The CDR3 has 15 amino acids. Trimming cost V 3 bases and J 4 bases, with 12 bases left between them. CDR1 and CDR2 from the germline V gene are KGHSH and LQKENI.